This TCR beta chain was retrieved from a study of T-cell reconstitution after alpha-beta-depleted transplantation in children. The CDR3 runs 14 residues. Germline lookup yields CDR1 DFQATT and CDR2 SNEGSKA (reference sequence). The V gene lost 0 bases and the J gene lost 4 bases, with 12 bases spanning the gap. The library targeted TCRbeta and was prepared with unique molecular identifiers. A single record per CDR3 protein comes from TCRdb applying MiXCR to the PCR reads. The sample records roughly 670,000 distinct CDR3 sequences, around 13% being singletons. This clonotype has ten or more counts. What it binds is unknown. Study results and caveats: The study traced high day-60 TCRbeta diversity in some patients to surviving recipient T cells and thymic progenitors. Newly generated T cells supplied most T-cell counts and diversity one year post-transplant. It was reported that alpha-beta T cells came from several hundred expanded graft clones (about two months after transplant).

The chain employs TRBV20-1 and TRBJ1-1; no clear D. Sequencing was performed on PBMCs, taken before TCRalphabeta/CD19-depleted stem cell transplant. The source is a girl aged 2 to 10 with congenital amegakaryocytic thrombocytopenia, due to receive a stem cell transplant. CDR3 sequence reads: CSARDRILSTEAFF. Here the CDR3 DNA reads TGCAGTGCTAGAGATAGGATCCTCAGCACTGAAGCTTTCTTT.